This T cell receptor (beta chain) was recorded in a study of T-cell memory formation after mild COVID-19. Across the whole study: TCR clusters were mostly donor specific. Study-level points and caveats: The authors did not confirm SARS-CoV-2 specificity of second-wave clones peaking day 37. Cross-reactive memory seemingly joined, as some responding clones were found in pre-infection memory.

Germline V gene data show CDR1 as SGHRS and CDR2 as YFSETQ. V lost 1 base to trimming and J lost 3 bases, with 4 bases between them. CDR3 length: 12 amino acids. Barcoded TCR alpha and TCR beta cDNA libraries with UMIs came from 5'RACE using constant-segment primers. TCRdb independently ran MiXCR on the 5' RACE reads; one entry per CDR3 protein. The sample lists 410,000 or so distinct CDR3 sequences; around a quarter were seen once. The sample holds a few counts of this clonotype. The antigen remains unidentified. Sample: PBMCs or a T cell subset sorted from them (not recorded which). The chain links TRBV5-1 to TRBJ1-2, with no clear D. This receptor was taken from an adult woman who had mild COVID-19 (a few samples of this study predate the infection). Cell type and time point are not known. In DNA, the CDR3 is TGCGCCAGCAGCTTGACGGACTATGGCTACACCTTC. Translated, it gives CASSLTDYGYTF.